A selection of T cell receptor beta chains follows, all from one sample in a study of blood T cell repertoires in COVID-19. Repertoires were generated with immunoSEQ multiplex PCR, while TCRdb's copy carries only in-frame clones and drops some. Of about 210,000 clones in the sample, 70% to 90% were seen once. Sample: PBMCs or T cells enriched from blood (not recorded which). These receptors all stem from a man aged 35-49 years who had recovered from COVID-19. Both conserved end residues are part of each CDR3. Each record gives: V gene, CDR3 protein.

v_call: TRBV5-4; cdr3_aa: CASSLRGEGTPLHF
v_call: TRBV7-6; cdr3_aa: CASSAQGDQPQHF
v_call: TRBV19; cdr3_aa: CASSIGESGVSNQPQHF
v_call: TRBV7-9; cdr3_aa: CASSLSTSYNEQFF
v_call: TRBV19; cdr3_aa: CASSLIPGTGARSYTGELFF
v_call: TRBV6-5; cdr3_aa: CASSFREGGNEQFF
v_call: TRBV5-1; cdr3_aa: CASSSPGISRTDTQYF
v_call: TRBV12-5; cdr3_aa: CASGLGRADTQYF
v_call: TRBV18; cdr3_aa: CASSPSSTLNTEAFF
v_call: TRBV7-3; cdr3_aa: CASSKGQAWAGNTIYF
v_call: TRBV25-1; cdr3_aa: CASSEGNRYGYTF
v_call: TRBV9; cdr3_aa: CASSLSGQETQYF
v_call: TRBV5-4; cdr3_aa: CASSRGQGGTNEKLFF
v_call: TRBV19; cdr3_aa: CASSQRQGNLLNTEAFF